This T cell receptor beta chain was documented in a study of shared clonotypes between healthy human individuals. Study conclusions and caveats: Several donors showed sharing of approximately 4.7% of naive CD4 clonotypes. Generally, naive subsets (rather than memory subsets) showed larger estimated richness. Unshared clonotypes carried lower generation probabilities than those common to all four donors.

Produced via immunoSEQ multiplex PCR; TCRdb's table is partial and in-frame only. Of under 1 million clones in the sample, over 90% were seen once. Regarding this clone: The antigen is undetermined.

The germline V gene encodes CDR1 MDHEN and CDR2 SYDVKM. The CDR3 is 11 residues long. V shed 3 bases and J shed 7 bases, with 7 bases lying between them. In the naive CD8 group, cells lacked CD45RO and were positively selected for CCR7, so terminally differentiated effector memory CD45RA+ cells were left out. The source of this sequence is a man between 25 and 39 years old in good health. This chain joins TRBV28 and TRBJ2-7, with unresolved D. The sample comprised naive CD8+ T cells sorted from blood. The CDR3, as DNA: TGTGCCAGCAGTTTCATGGGGGAGCAGTACTTC. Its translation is CASSFMGEQYF.